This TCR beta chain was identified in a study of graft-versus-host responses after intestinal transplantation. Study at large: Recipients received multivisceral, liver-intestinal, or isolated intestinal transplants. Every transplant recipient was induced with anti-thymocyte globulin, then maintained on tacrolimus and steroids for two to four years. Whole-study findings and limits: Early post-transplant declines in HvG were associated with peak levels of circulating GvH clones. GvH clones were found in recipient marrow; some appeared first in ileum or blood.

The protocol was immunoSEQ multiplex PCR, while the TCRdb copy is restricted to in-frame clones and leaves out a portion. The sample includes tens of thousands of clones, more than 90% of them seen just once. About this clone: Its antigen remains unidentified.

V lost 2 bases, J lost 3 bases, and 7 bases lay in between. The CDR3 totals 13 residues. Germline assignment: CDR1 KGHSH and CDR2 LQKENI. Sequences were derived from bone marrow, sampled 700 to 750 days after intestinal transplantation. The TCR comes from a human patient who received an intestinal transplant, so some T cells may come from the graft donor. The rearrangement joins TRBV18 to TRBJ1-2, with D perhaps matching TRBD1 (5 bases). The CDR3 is CASSPMGDYGYTF. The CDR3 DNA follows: TGTGCCAGCTCACCAATGGGGGACTATGGCTACACCTTC.